This T cell receptor (beta chain) comes out of a study of cytomegalovirus exposure and HLA in healthy donors (dated by TCRdb to 2017 to 2019). General notes on the study: An earlier analysis of some 620 of the donors reported over 250 Gb of sequence data and 117 million unique TCR beta sequences obtained from roughly 170 million T cells. Roughly 300 gigabases of sequencing data and around 88 million unique TCR sequences made up an early release that covered over 550 HLA-typed donors. Among about 360 genotyped donors of the cohort, an average of roughly 240,000 unique TCR beta nucleotide sequences were sequenced per donor, roughly 18% of them non-productive. A later genetic analysis took genome-wide SNP genotypes for about three fifths of the 666 donors and used that subset as a discovery cohort. In addition to the first cohort of 666 subjects, a separate validation cohort of 120 different subjects was used. To predict cytomegalovirus infection status, the study combined high-throughput TCR immunosequencing, statistical association of individual TCRs with disease status, and machine learning. Typing coverage varied by locus: roughly 629-640 donors for A, B, C, DRB1 and DQB1; roughly 510 for DQA1; more than 600 for DPA1; approximately 490 for DPB1. Donor age, sex, ethnicity and CMV serostatus were compiled alongside the repertoire data. Because of strong linkage in the cohort, a few DR-DQ haplotypes were treated as single units for association and clustering. A later analysis re-analyzed previously published TCR beta repertoires from approximately 700 donors and added high-resolution HLA genotyping to study TCR occurrence patterns. In an earlier analysis of roughly 580 of the donors, high-throughput TCR beta sequencing was used to judge whether each TCR beta V gene segment behaved as functional or pseudogenic. The study was designed to test whether signatures of past pathogen exposure could be identified by cataloging public T cell receptors. Both class I and class II loci were covered by HLA typing, at four-digit resolution. Every repertoire in the discovery cohort had been generated on one and the same sequencing platform. The later analysis used no new phenotypic data to find candidate immune exposures, relying instead on TCR beta sequences and their occurrence across donors. Of the roughly 400 genotyped donors, 65% to 90% fell in the genetic ancestry cluster associated with self-reported Caucasian donors. Using immunosequencing, the study profiled T cell repertoires from approximately 700 subjects and related those repertoires to cytomegalovirus serostatus.

The method was the immunoSEQ multiplex PCR assay. The multiplex PCR relied on a mix of 60 forward primers for TCR Vbeta segments and 13 reverse primers for TCR Jbeta segments. Amplification of the CDR3 region of rearranged TCR beta genes was performed with a multiplex PCR assay on genomic DNA. Amplified TCR beta libraries were sequenced as 87-base-pair reads on the Illumina HiSeq System. Concerning the study's data processing: A later analysis counted tens of millions of unique TCR beta chains across the 650 to 700 repertoires, and some 11 million of these chains were shared by at least two donors. Raw reads were error-corrected and collapsed into unique sequences by a nearest-neighbor algorithm in which closely related sequences were merged to remove PCR and sequencing errors. Alignment of CDR3 sequences to IMGT reference sequences was used to assign V, D and J gene segments. For a sequence to be retained, a match of at least six nucleotides was required to both a V gene segment and a J gene segment. A rearrangement was called productive if the CDR3 had no stop codons and remained in frame with V and J, and every other rearrangement was called non-productive. Following IMGT convention, CDR3 was defined as the stretch from the second conserved V-encoded cysteine up to the conserved J-encoded phenylalanine. The earlier analysis of some 540 of the donors excluded any sequence lacking an unambiguous match to a single V gene segment. In an earlier analysis of some 590 of the donors, a V segment was called functional when productive rearrangements were above 56.7%, and segregating when the standard deviation between donors exceeded 5%. A statistical classification framework was developed to diagnose cytomegalovirus status using the catalog of TCR beta chain sequences. V and J gene assignment, in a later analysis, came from comparing TCR nucleotide sequences with IMGT/GENE-DB human TR gene sequences. Using the TCRdist pipeline, a later analysis assigned CDR3 sequences along with most-parsimonious VDJ recombination scenarios. A later analysis defined each TCR beta chain by its CDR3 amino acid sequence plus V-gene family, and excluded reads lacking a unique V-gene family. To address suspected cross-contamination and a sequencing artifact, a later analysis removed several hundred highly shared, low-generation-probability nucleotide sequences. In a later analysis, a clonal expansion index was calculated for each public chain from normalized within-repertoire ranks of inferred template counts. A later analysis computed generation probabilities with a VDJ recombination model fitted to out-of-frame rearrangements, and checked the results against IGoR. A later analysis scored TCR-TCR, TCR-HLA and TCR-CMV co-occurrence with hypergeometric tests, applying a repertoire-size bias correction to TCR pairs. False discovery rates were estimated in a later analysis by permuting HLA or CMV assignments 20 times. A later analysis grouped co-occurring TCRs with DBSCAN, adding TCRdist sequence similarity when clustering within HLA-allele-positive subsets. For co-occurrence clustering, repertoires with fewer than 30,000 or more than 120,000 public chains were excluded, along with a handful of repertoires with anomalous nucleotide sharing. Held by TCRdb, this immuneACCESS table contains in-frame sequences only and omits some clones. Under half of the omission traces to an unresolved V gene where checked; the cause of the rest is unknown. D and trimming were read from the DNA, whereas the V and J calls and clone size are those reported in that table. The sample yields around 170,000 clones; over 75% were counted once. The ten largest clonotypes hold 1% of the sample.

In total, roughly 670 healthy bone marrow donors made up the cohort. Cohort members were all nominally healthy when sampled, although unrecorded immune exposures were likely present. The donor was CMV seropositive and belonged to the group of about 290 seropositive cohort members. A peripheral blood sample was collected from each donor, and TCR beta sequencing was performed on peripheral blood mononuclear cells. Genomic DNA was extracted from the blood cell samples with the Qiagen DNeasy Blood Extraction Kit. The germline V gene sets CDR1 to SQVTM and CDR2 to ANQGSEA. From the cysteine through the phenylalanine, the CDR3 covers 12 amino acids. Only the CDR3 portion is preserved as DNA: 36 bases, with reading frame beginning at the first base. Germline trimming: 5 bases from V, 11 bases from J; junction bases outside gene matches: 10. On this clone itself: The specificity of this receptor is unknown. Nothing much larger sits one base from this clone, and base qualities are not available.

Broad study findings and their caveats: According to a later genetic analysis, donors in an Asian-associated ancestry cluster had fewer N-insertions in productive TCRs than the approximately 690-donor mean. In this cohort, only TCR beta chains were sequenced, and detectable features were limited by the absence of alpha or paired-chain data. A further reported finding was that TCR beta sequences accurately predicted the HLA-A and HLA-B alleles for most subjects in the first cohort. HLA typing was unavailable for some donors at each locus, so association tests used only the typed subset. In a later analysis, HLA-associated TCR beta chains showed more clonal expansion and lower generation probabilities than non-associated chains that were equally common. Several of the top co-occurrence clusters appeared to be linked to parvovirus B19, influenza, CMV and Epstein-Barr virus, according to a later analysis. V-gene and J-gene trimming of TCR beta chains was associated with a missense DCLRE1C variant in a later genetic analysis, and the association was replicated in an independent cohort. Broadly in line with IMGT annotations, most TCR beta V segments showed up in productive rearrangements about 90% or about 30% of the time in an earlier analysis of roughly 590 of the donors. In vitro tests confirmed that three of the cytomegalovirus-associated TCR beta chains recognize cytomegalovirus antigens. Linkage disequilibrium might explain the correlated functional status among segregating V segments, but an unknown experimental factor could not be excluded. In the study, around 160 TCR beta chains were listed as associated with cytomegalovirus. Across donors, most TCR sequences were observed very rarely, whereas some public TCRs were present in many individuals. Strong co-occurrence of HLA alleles, especially DR and DQ, made assigning TCR associations to individual alleles difficult. A later analysis found that most CMV-associated TCR beta chains appeared HLA-restricted, with HLA associations seemingly driven largely by CMV exposure. Because counts were too low, roughly 18 rarely observed V segments, including chromosome 9 orphons, were left out of the earlier analysis of over 550 of the donors. In a later analysis, around 17,000 TCR beta sequences were associated with specific HLA alleles at a false discovery rate of 0.05. Some IMGT-functional V segments, including TRBV6-2 and TRBV6-3, could not be distinguished by the 87-base-pair reads and were therefore excluded. The authors suggested that the approach could potentially be extended to other disease states and immunological phenotypes. Presence/absence analyses assumed roughly uniform sequencing depth across donors, an assumption that may not hold. The only immune exposure information available for the cohort was CMV serostatus. The classifier was reported to diagnose cytomegalovirus status with high specificity and sensitivity in both the original and validation cohorts. A cluster of highly shared sequence variants was judged likely to represent a technical artifact of the sequencing pipeline. In a later analysis, the rate of TCR association differed among HLA loci, with DRB1 alleles having the most associated TCRs and HLA-C alleles having the fewest.

This sequence originates from a woman aged 45-59 years in good health and CMV-seropositive. Sequencing was carried out using PBMCs. The receptor chain draws on TRBV29-1 and TRBJ1-1; 8 central bases correspond to TRBD1. The DNA sequence reads TGCAGCGTTCCCGGACAGGGCCTAGGGGCTTTCTTT. Translated, this gives CSVPGQGLGAFF.